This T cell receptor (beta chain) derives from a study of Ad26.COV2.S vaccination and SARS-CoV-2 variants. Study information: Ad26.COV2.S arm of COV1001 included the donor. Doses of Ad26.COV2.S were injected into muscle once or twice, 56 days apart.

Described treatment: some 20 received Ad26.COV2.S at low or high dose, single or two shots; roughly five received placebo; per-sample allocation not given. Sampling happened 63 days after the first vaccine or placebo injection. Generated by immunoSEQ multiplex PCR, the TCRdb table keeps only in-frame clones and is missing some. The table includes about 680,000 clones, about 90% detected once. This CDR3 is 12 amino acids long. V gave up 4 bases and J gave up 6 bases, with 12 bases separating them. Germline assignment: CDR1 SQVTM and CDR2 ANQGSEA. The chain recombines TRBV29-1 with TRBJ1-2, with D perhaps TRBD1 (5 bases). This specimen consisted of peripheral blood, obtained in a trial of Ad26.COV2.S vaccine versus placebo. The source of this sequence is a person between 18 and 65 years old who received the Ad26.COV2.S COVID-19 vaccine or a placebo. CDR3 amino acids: CSVGTGLHGYTF. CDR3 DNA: TGCAGCGTTGGCACGGGACTCCATGGCTACACCTTC.